The rows below give T cell receptor beta chains drawn from one sample of a study of T cell responses to AZD1222 COVID-19 vaccine. Data came from immunoSEQ multiplex PCR; TCRdb stores just in-frame clones and leaves some out. This sample has about 120,000 clones, with approximately 85% found just once. Sequences were derived from peripheral blood, sampled on day 0 of MenACWY control vaccination. The origin of the receptors is an adult in good health. The CDR3 runs from the conserved cysteine through the conserved F or W. Fields, in order: V gene, D gene, CDR3 protein. D genes are given only for firm matches.

>TRBV11-1|-
CASSVQDRAEAFF
>TRBV29-1|-
CSVFGDSYTEAFF
>TRBV15|-
CATSPDLGVRTDTQYF
>TRBV5-1|-
CASSSGRGNEQYF
>TRBV7-2|TRBD1
CASSLGLSGQASYEQYF
>TRBV4-3|-
CASSQGVSLTNTEAFF
>TRBV7-2|-
CASSAIGSGGGKNEQFF
>TRBV7-2|TRBD2
CASSLTGGNSYEQYF
>TRBV24-1|-
CATSDFNRLPPYEQYF
>TRBV6-5|-
CASSWWRREGQPQHF
>TRBV7-3|-
CASSLGPWGGRSTDTQYF
>TRBV18|-
CASSPSRDSFPEQYF
>TRBV5-1|TRBD1
CASSFTGGLGNTIYF
>TRBV4-1|-
CASSQEAYTRNQPQHF
>TRBV29-1|-
CSSLGVKNTEAFF
>TRBV7-2|-
CASSLQAGSNEKLFF
>TRBV18|TRBD1
CASSPSNTGANTEAFF
>TRBV2|TRBD1
CASSEGRARGEAFF
>TRBV19|TRBD1
CASSKQGASTTEAFF
>TRBV20-1|TRBD2
CSASIFWAGGETQYF
>TRBV20-1|-
CSASFMANVLTF
>TRBV5-6|TRBD1
CASSSTGFYYEQYF
>TRBV7-9|TRBD1
CASSLGAGGGGTEAFF
>TRBV2|-
CASSTQGLQETQYF
>TRBV7-9|-
CASSFRGNTIYF
>TRBV5-4|TRBD2
CASSLGLTSGGSYEQYF
>TRBV5-4|TRBD2
CASSTRTSGGAYEQYF
>TRBV7-9|-
CASSLETEAFF
>TRBV9|TRBD1
CASNDGQGGTEAFF
>TRBV9|-
CASSVNYGDNEQFF
>TRBV20-1|TRBD1
CSASNPTGGGEQYF
>TRBV2|-
CASSPTVSTDTQYF
>TRBV11-1|-
CASSKAYEQYF
>TRBV10-2|-
CASSESEGGKNEQYF
>TRBV10-3|-
CAISVASRNTEAFF
>TRBV12-3/TRBV12-4|-
CASSFRGGGYTF
>TRBV7-2|-
CASSLELISYGYTF
>TRBV9|-
CASSVAEDRLEPYNEQFF
>TRBV6-5|-
CASKGNSYEQYF
>TRBV5-4|-
CASSSDNYGYTF
>TRBV5-1|-
CASSLAVGGPIETQYF
>TRBV28|TRBD2
CASSLGRDHEQFF
>TRBV18|TRBD1
CASSPAGGLDYGYTF
>TRBV19|-
CASRTGSGYTF
>TRBV19|TRBD1
CASSVVLGTGIGYTF
>TRBV24-1|TRBD1
CATRGQRYNEQFF
>TRBV7-2|-
CASSLESNQPQHF